This record concerns one T cell receptor (beta chain) sequence. This record belongs to a study of blood T cell repertoires in COVID-19. Study at large: Specimens from acute and convalescent COVID-19 originated in the United States, Italy and Spain.

Individuals aged roughly 18 to 95 years were recruited from fewer than 25 US areas. Cohorts were determined from participant-reported clinical history. Resolution of symptoms, clearance, or two negative PCRs was present in recovered Cohort 3 donors. The V and J ends lost 7 bases and 7 bases respectively, with 10 bases between them. The length of the CDR3 is 11 residues. CDR1 MDHEN and CDR2 SYDVKM come from the germline V gene. Data came from immunoSEQ multiplex PCR; TCRdb stores just in-frame clones and leaves some out. The data hold 250,000 to 300,000 clones, with 90% observed a single time. The specimen was PBMCs or T cells enriched from blood (not recorded which). The chain uses TRBV28 and TRBJ1-1; unclear D gene. This receptor was obtained from a woman in her twenties or thirties who had recovered from COVID-19. CDR3 DNA: TGTGCCAGCATCATGCGAGATGAAGCTTTCTTT. It translates to CASIMRDEAFF.